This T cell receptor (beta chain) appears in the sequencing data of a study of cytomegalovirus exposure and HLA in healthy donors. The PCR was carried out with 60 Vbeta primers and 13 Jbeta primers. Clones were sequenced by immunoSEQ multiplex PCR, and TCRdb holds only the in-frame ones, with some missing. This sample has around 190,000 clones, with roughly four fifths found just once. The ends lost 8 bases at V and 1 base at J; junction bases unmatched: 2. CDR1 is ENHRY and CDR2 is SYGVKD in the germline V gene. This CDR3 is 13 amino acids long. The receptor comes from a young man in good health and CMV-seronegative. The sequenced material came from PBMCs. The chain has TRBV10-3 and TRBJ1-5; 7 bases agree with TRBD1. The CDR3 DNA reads TGTGCCATCCAGGGGGAAAGCAATCAGCCCCAGCATTTT. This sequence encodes CAIQGESNQPQHF.